This T cell receptor beta chain was documented in a study of blood T cell repertoires in COVID-19. Produced via immunoSEQ multiplex PCR; TCRdb's table is partial and in-frame only. The sample holds about 50,000 clones, around 84% seen once. With 2 bases removed from V and 5 bases from J, the gap between germline ends came to 9 bases. The germline gives CDR1 SGHVS, CDR2 FQNEAQ. This CDR3 is built from 13 residues. This clone has only a few counts. Sequenced sample: peripheral blood. This TCR came from a woman aged 80 or over with COVID-19, enrolled during active disease. The rearrangement joins TRBV7-8 to TRBJ1-2, with unresolved D. The CDR3 coding sequence is TGTGCCAGCAGCTTACCAAAGCAATATGGCTACACCTTC. This codes for CASSLPKQYGYTF.